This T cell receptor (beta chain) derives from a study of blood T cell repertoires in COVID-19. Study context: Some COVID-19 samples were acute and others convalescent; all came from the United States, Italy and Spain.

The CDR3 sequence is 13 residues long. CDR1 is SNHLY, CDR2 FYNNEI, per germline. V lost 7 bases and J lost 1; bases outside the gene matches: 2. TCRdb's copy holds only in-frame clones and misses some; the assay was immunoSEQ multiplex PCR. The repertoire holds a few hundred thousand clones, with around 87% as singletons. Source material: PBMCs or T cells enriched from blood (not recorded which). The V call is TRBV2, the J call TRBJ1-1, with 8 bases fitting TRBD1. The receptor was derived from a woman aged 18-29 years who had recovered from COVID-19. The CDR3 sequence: CASIGQGNTEAFF. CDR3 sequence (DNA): TGTGCCAGCATAGGACAGGGGAACACTGAAGCTTTCTTT.